Listed here are 21 T cell receptor beta chains from one sample, sequenced in a study of T cell responses to AZD1222 COVID-19 vaccine. Sequencing was performed with immunoSEQ multiplex PCR; in TCRdb, only in-frame clones are kept and a portion is missing. The table lists 140,000 to 150,000 clones, approximately 94% of them singletons, with 1.5% to 2% in the top ten. The material was peripheral blood, obtained on day 0 of AZD1222 vaccination. All receptors derive from an adult in good health.

The V call is TRBV11-2, the J call TRBJ2-1, with a tentative D call TRBD2 (6 bases). Trimming removed 0 bases from V and 4 bases from J, with 13 bases in between. The germline V gene has CDR1 SGHAT and CDR2 FQNNGV. CDR3 length: 16 residues. CDR3 protein: CASSLEVVAGYNEQFF. Written as DNA, the CDR3 is TGTGCCAGCAGCTTAGAAGTAGTGGCGGGGTACAATGAGCAGTTCTTC.

The V and J genes are TRBV4-1 and TRBJ1-1, with a weak D call TRBD1 (5 bases). V was cut by 1 base and J by 0 bases, with 12 bases left in between. Per the germline V gene, CDR1 is MGHRA and CDR2 is YSYEKL. This CDR3 contains 16 residues. The CDR3 spells CASSQGTGPMNTEAFF. CDR3 nucleotide sequence: TGCGCCAGCAGCCAAGGTACAGGACCAATGAACACTGAAGCTTTCTTT.

The V call is TRBV11-2, the J call TRBJ2-1, with D possibly matching TRBD1 (6 bases). The CDR3 extends over 15 amino acids. The germline V gene has CDR1 SGHAT and CDR2 FQNNGV. The V end was cut by 3 bases, the J end by 0 bases, with 9 bases between. CDR3 DNA sequence: TGTGCCAGCAGCTTGGACAGATTCTCCTACAATGAGCAGTTCTTC. This gives the protein CASSLDRFSYNEQFF. Supplemented by reference TRBV11-2 and TRBJ2-1, the full variable domain reads EAGVAQSPRYKIIEKRQSVAFWCNPISGHATLYWYQQILGQGPKLLIQFQNNGVVDDSQLPKDRFSAERLKGVDSTLKIQPAKLEDSAVYLCASSLDRFSYNEQFFGPGTRLTVL.

This clone has a single count. The V call is TRBV6-5, the J call TRBJ1-2; D ambiguous. Germline-derived CDR1 and CDR2 are MNHEY and SVGAGI. V lost 6 bases and J 4 bases, leaving 12 bases between the germline ends. The CDR3 has 13 residues. CDR3 in amino acids: CASSLPGFYGYTF. CDR3 nucleotides: TGTGCCAGCAGCCTTCCAGGATTCTATGGCTACACCTTC.

The chain carries TRBV5-1 and TRBJ1-6; D is undetermined. CDR3 length: 12 amino acids. V was cut by 0 bases and J by 12 bases, with 7 bases left in between. The germline V gene has CDR1 SGHRS and CDR2 YFSETQ. The CDR3 spells CASSLVGQPLHF. In nucleotides, the CDR3 is TGCGCCAGCAGCTTGGTTGGGCAACCCCTCCACTTT.

This sequence joins TRBV4-1 and TRBJ2-7, with D unresolved. Per the germline V gene, CDR1 is MGHRA and CDR2 is YSYEKL. With 3 bases removed from V and 4 bases from J, the gap between germline ends came to 10 bases. The CDR3 runs 13 residues. The CDR3 region has the DNA TGCGCCAGCAGCCAGTCTTTGAAGTACGAGCAGTACTTC. As protein: CASSQSLKYEQYF.

The chain couples TRBV5-4 to TRBJ1-2, with D hard to call. CDR1 and CDR2 from the germline V gene are SGHNT and YYREEE (reference sequence). The CDR3 sequence is 16 residues long. V dropped 1 base and J dropped 3 bases, with 16 bases sitting between them. CDR3 sequence reads: CASSLMLGSQDYGYTF. For the CDR3, the DNA is TGTGCCAGCAGCTTGATGCTTGGGAGCCAAGACTATGGCTACACCTTC.

The V and J genes are TRBV4-2 and TRBJ1-1; D not resolved. Germline loops: CDR1 LGHNA, CDR2 YNFKEQ. This CDR3 contains 13 residues. V was clipped by 4 bases and J by 1 base, with 7 bases between them. CDR3 DNA: TGTGCCAGCAGCCGGGCGGGGAACACTGAAGCTTTCTTT. As protein: CASSRAGNTEAFF.

V gene TRBV29-1 combines with J gene TRBJ1-3; D perhaps matches TRBD1 (6 bases). V lost 4 bases, J lost 2 bases, and 15 bases lay in between. This CDR3 is built from 15 residues. Germline V gene sequence: CDR1 SQVTM, CDR2 ANQGSEA. The CDR3 coding sequence is TGCAGCGTTGCGGGGGGCCGACAGCCTGGAAACACCATATATTTT. Residues: CSVAGGRQPGNTIYF.

This clone was picked up one time. This chain joins TRBV6-6 and TRBJ1-2; possible D gene TRBD1, 5 bases. V lost 10 bases and J lost 4, with 16 bases in between. Looked up from germline, CDR1 is MNHNY and CDR2 is SVGAGI (reference sequence). CDR3 length: 13 amino acids. The CDR3 region has the DNA TGTGCCACCAGAACAGGCTCCCCCTATGGCTACACCTTC. Amino acids: CATRTGSPYGYTF.

This chain uses TRBV24-1 with TRBJ2-1; D ambiguous. This CDR3 has 13 residues. Germline V gene data show CDR1 as KGHDR and CDR2 as SFDVKD. V was shortened by 3 bases and J by 5 bases, with 7 bases between the two germline ends. The CDR3 reads CATSDPLDNEQFF. DNA for the CDR3: TGTGCCACCAGTGATCCCCTAGACAATGAGCAGTTCTTC.

This clone came up once. V usage is TRBV9 and J usage is TRBJ1-4; a possible D gene is TRBD1 (5 bases). The ends were cut back, 0 bases at V and 8 bases at J, with 14 bases in the middle. Germline lookup yields CDR1 SGDLS and CDR2 YYNGEE. The CDR3 extends over 15 amino acids. DNA of the CDR3: TGTGCCAGCAGCGTAGAGCAGGGTTGGGAGGAAAAACTGTTTTTT. This codes for CASSVEQGWEEKLFF.

The rearrangement uses TRBV5-4 and TRBJ2-5; 12 nucleotides line up with TRBD2. After removal of 4 bases from V and 5 bases from J, the junction contained 6 bases not matched to a gene. Germline lookup yields CDR1 SGHNT and CDR2 YYREEE (reference sequence). This CDR3 has 15 residues. CDR3 loop: CASSLAGGPRETQYF. CDR3 bases: TGTGCCAGCAGCCTAGCGGGAGGGCCCCGGGAGACCCAGTACTTC.

This sequence joins TRBV5-6 and TRBJ2-7, with 7 nucleotides matching TRBD1. Germline lookup yields CDR1 SGHDT and CDR2 YYEEEE. The junction had 5 bases not matched to a gene; V was cut back by 0 bases and J by 2 bases. This CDR3 has 15 amino acids. The CDR3 nucleotides are TGTGCCAGCAGCTTGGGAAGGACAGGTACCTACGAGCAGTACTTC. As protein: CASSLGRTGTYEQYF.

V usage is TRBV4-2 and J usage is TRBJ2-3; D unclear. This CDR3 spans 15 amino acids. The V and J ends lost 0 bases and 6 bases respectively, with 13 bases between them. Germline CDR1 reads LGHNA; CDR2 reads YNFKEQ. CDR3 bases: TGTGCCAGCAGCCAAGAGTGGAACGGCGGCGATACGCAGTATTTT. It yields the protein CASSQEWNGGDTQYF.

The chain carries TRBV13 and TRBJ2-1; 7 bases line up with TRBD2. Germline V gives CDR1 PRHDT, CDR2 FYEKMQ (reference sequence). V trimming: 5 bases; J trimming: 1 base; junction bases outside the gene matches: 8. The CDR3 covers 16 residues. The CDR3 reads CASSRSGKGSYNEQFF. In nucleotides, the CDR3 is TGTGCCAGCAGCCGAAGCGGGAAGGGATCCTACAATGAGCAGTTCTTC.

The chain uses TRBV7-2 and TRBJ2-5; no clear D. V lost 3 bases to trimming and J lost 5 bases, with 4 bases between them. This CDR3 has 11 amino acids. Per the germline V gene, CDR1 is SGHTA and CDR2 is FQGNSA. The CDR3 loop reads CASSFSETQYF. In DNA form, the CDR3 reads TGTGCCAGCAGCTTTTCTGAGACCCAGTACTTC. Full variable domain (rest looked up from reference TRBV7-2 and TRBJ2-5): GAGVSQSPSNKVTEKGKDVELRCDPISGHTALYWYRQSLGQGLEFLIYFQGNSAPDKSGLPSDRFSAERTGGSVSTLTIQRTQQEDSAVYLCASSFSETQYFGPGTRLLVL.

V usage is TRBV2 and J usage is TRBJ1-1, with D unclear. Trimming took 8 bases from V and 1 from J, leaving 11 bases between them. CDR3 length: 13 amino acids. Germline values: CDR1 SNHLY, CDR2 FYNNEI. The CDR3 DNA reads as TGTGCCAGCGAATTTCAGCGGAACACTGAAGCTTTCTTT. Protein: CASEFQRNTEAFF.

The chain has TRBV6-5 and TRBJ1-4; weak D call: TRBD1 (6 bases). Germline CDR1 reads MNHEY; CDR2 reads SVGAGI. This CDR3 contains 16 residues. With 2 bases removed from V and 7 bases from J, the gap between germline ends came to 17 bases. For the CDR3, the DNA is TGTGCCAGCAGTTACGGACCAGGGGCCGCGGGTGAAAAACTGTTTTTT. Encoded protein: CASSYGPGAAGEKLFF.

The rearrangement uses TRBV5-6 and TRBJ1-3; D possibly corresponds to TRBD1 (6 bases). This CDR3 is built from 15 residues. Trimming took off 4 bases at V and 0 bases at J, with 11 bases between the two ends. Germline CDR1 reads SGHDT; CDR2 reads YYEEEE. CDR3 amino acids: CASSPGTHSGNTIYF. DNA of the CDR3: TGTGCCAGCAGCCCCGGGACACACTCTGGAAACACCATATATTTT. The whole variable domain, filled in from reference TRBV5-6 and TRBJ1-3, reads DAGVTQSPTHLIKTRGQQVTLRCSPKSGHDTVSWYQQALGQGPQFIFQYYEEEERQRGNFPDRFSGHQFPNYSSELNVNALLLGDSALYLCASSPGTHSGNTIYFGEGSWLTVV.

The genes are TRBV5-1 and TRBJ2-6; D is uncertain. Germline V gene sequence: CDR1 SGHRS, CDR2 YFSETQ. V was cut by 1 base and J by 0 bases, with 14 bases left in between. There are 18 residues in the CDR3. The CDR3 region has the DNA TGCGCCAGCAGCTTGCTCGGCCCCGGCAGCTCTGGGGCCAACGTCCTGACTTTC. This gives the protein CASSLLGPGSSGANVLTF.